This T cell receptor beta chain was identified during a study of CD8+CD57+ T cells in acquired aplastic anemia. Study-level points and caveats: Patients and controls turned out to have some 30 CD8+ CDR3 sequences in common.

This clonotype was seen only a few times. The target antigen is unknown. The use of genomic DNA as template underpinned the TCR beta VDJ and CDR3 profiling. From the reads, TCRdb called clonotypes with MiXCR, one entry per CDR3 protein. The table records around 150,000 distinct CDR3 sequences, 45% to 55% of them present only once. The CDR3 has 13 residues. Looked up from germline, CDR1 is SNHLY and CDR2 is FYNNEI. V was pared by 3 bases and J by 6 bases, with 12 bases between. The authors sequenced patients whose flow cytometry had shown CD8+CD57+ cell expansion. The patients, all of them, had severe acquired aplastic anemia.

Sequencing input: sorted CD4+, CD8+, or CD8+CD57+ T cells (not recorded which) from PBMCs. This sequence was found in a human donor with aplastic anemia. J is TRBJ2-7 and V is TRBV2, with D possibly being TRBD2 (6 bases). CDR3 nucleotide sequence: TGTGCCAGCAGTGACTCGGGGGTCGGCGAGCAGTACTTC. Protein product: CASSDSGVGEQYF.